This T cell receptor beta chain was captured in a study of T cell clonality in common variable immunodeficiency. Study-wide points: Shared TCRbeta clones were fewer between CVID subjects than controls. Fewer deletions and N-nucleotide insertions were reportedly seen in common variable immunodeficiency TCR beta sequences. TCRbeta clonality was increased in CVID versus healthy controls.

As concerns this clone: Its antigen is unidentified. Read sequence stops 3 residues before the CDR3 end, and the germline J gene provides the missing end.

Reduced serum IgG, IgA and/or IgM plus specific antibody deficiency defined CVID. Using immunoSEQ multiplex PCR, the repertoire was profiled, and TCRdb retains in-frame clones only, with some absent. This sample carries 20,000 to 30,000 clones, none of them present only once. Germline V CDR1 and CDR2: MNHNS, SASEGT. The CDR3 consists of 13 residues. The TCR sequence derives from a human donor with common variable immunodeficiency. This chain joins TRBV6-1 and TRBJ2-3; 8 positions agree with TRBD1. Sequenced material: peripheral blood mononuclear cells. The CDR3: CASSESVGQAQYF. Incomplete CDR3 DNA: TGTGCCAGCAGTGAATCTGTGGGACAGGCG.